This T cell receptor beta chain was sequenced for a study of T cell repertoires in cytomegalovirus infection. Study-level background: TCR beta signatures that were public indicated CMV infection and matching HLA type.

The CDR3 loop spans 17 amino acids. General study points: Ex vivo responses were dominated by HLA-C-restricted CMV-specific TCR beta clonotypes. Identification of carriers of CMV plus the relevant HLA was achieved through cumulative public TCR beta family frequency.

To note about this clonotype: Its antigen is unknown. One end of the junction does not line up with germline, which may come from a read error.

TCRdb used MiXCR to reprocess the reads, holding one entry per CDR3 protein. The profile shows roughly 230,000 distinct CDR3 sequences, approximately 24% of them singletons. The receptor's source is a human donor in good health (CMV status not recorded). Some clones in this sample may be carry-over from other donors' samples. Source material: CD8+ T cells from PBMCs. V is TRBV12-3 or TRBV12-4 and J is TRBJ2-2, with 11 bases that match TRBD2. DNA of the CDR3: TGTGCCAGCAGTTGGCTAGCGGGGGGCCTTAACACCGGGGATCTGTTTTTT. It codes for CASSWLAGGLNTGDLFF.